A selection of T cell receptor beta chains follows, all from one sample in a study of cytotoxic CD8 clonotypes in ibrutinib-treated CLL. Sequenced by immunoSEQ multiplex PCR; TCRdb stores in-frame clones only, minus some. The sample records tens of thousands of clones, 69% being singletons. This material consisted of PBMCs, taken after 24 months of ibrutinib treatment. These receptors all stem from a human donor with chronic lymphocytic leukemia. The CDR3 runs from the conserved cysteine through the conserved F or W. The order of the fields is clone size, V gene, CDR3 length, D gene, J gene, CDR3 protein, CDR3 DNA. D genes are given only for firm matches. Rows may omit the clone size; those that give it use once, few, many or a size class.

>-|TRBV7-9|12|-|TRBJ1-6
CASSLLGSPLHF
TGTGCCAGCAGCTTATTGGGGTCACCCCTCCACTTT
>-|TRBV7-9|12|-|TRBJ1-1
CASSFGGYEAFF
TGTGCCAGCAGCTTTGGGGGTTATGAAGCTTTCTTT
>few|TRBV6-5|15|TRBD1|TRBJ2-7
CASSSPGTGNYEQYF
TGTGCCAGCAGTTCCCCCGGGACAGGGAACTACGAGCAGTACTTC
>-|TRBV7-9|13|-|TRBJ1-2
CASSPSGVYGYTF
TGTGCCAGCAGCCCTAGCGGGGTCTATGGCTACACCTTC
>few|TRBV28|16|-|TRBJ1-1
CASSPPGTGLSTEAFF
TGTGCCAGCAGCCCTCCGGGGACGGGACTGAGCACTGAAGCTTTCTTT
>-|TRBV6-5|15|-|TRBJ1-2
CASTLGGGVGYGYTF
TGTGCCAGCACCCTCGGAGGGGGAGTGGGTTATGGCTACACCTTC
>many|TRBV9|15|-|TRBJ2-5
CASSPIGGARETQYF
TGTGCCAGCAGCCCTATAGGAGGGGCGCGGGAGACCCAGTACTTC
>-|TRBV7-2|17|-|TRBJ1-3
CASSLDGWGRAGNTIYF
TGTGCCAGCAGCTTAGATGGGTGGGGCCGTGCTGGAAACACCATATATTTT
>-|TRBV11-2|14|TRBD1|TRBJ1-1
CASSPNRGQGEAFF
TGTGCCAGCAGCCCAAACAGGGGGCAGGGAGAAGCTTTCTTT
>-|TRBV11-2|16|-|TRBJ2-3
CASSVLRGNPTDTQYF
TGTGCCAGCAGCGTTCTCCGGGGGAACCCCACAGATACGCAGTATTTT
>few|TRBV6-6|13|-|TRBJ1-2
CASSSGGNYGYTF
TGTGCCAGCAGTTCCGGGGGTAACTATGGCTACACCTTC
>few|TRBV28|18|TRBD1|TRBJ1-5
CASSTRGTGIGSNQPQHF
TGTGCCAGCAGCACCCGTGGGACAGGGATAGGTAGCAATCAGCCCCAGCATTTT
>few|TRBV15|13|-|TRBJ1-1
CATSSALNTEAFF
TGTGCCACCAGCAGTGCCCTAAACACTGAAGCTTTCTTT
>-|TRBV4-2|20|TRBD2|TRBJ2-6
CASSLSQRGGPPSGANVLTF
TGTGCCAGCAGCCTGAGTCAGCGGGGGGGCCCCCCCTCTGGGGCCAACGTCCTGACTTTC
>-|TRBV6-5|14|-|TRBJ2-1
CASRKGGSYNEQFF
TGTGCCAGCAGAAAGGGGGGGAGCTACAATGAGCAGTTCTTC
>-|TRBV2|16|-|TRBJ1-4
CASRRQSLATNEKLFF
TGTGCCAGCAGGAGACAGTCTCTTGCAACTAATGAAAAACTGTTTTTT
>-|TRBV5-1|16|TRBD2|TRBJ2-1
CASSGSSSGGINEQFF
TGCGCCAGCAGCGGGTCTTCTAGCGGGGGAATAAATGAGCAGTTCTTC
>-|TRBV5-6|13|TRBD1|TRBJ1-5
CASSGQGVQPQHF
TGTGCCAGCAGCGGACAGGGAGTGCAGCCCCAGCATTTT
>-|TRBV7-9|18|TRBD2|TRBJ2-5
CASSSGPWLRGGPKTQYF
TGTGCCAGCAGCTCCGGACCCTGGTTGCGGGGGGGCCCAAAGACCCAGTACTTC
>-|TRBV27|16|-|TRBJ1-2
CASSPMGRTLSYGYTF
TGTGCCAGCAGTCCCATGGGCAGGACCCTGTCATATGGCTACACCTTC
>-|TRBV15|14|-|TRBJ2-5
CATSRDREFETQYF
TGTGCCACCAGCAGAGACAGGGAATTCGAGACCCAGTACTTC
>-|TRBV19|16|TRBD1|TRBJ1-2
CASSMGNRGTSYGYTF
TGTGCCAGTAGTATGGGGAACAGGGGAACTAGCTATGGCTACACCTTC
>-|TRBV7-9|15|-|TRBJ1-4
CASSLGSTEGEKLFF
TGTGCCAGCAGCTTAGGGTCTACCGAGGGCGAAAAACTGTTTTTT
>-|TRBV6-1|11|-|TRBJ2-7
CASRKAYEQYF
TGTGCCAGTAGGAAAGCCTACGAGCAGTACTTC
>-|TRBV10-3|15|-|TRBJ1-5
CAISKRGKGNQPQHF
TGTGCCATCAGTAAGAGGGGTAAGGGCAATCAGCCCCAGCATTTT
>-|TRBV5-1|14|-|TRBJ2-1
CASSLVYIDNEQFF
TGCGCCAGCAGCTTGGTGTATATAGACAATGAGCAGTTCTTC